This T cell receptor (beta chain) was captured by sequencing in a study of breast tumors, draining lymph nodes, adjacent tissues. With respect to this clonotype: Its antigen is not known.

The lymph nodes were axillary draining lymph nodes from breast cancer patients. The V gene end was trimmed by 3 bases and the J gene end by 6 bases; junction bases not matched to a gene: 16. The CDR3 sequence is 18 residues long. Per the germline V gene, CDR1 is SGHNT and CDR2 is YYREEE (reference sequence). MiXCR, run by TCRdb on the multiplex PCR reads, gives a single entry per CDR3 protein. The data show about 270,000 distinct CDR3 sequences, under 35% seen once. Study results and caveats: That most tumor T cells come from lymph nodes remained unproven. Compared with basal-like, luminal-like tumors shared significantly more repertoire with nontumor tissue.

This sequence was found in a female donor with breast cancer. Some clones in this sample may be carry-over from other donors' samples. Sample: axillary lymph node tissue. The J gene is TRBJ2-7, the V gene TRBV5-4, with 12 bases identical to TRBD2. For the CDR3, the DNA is TGTGCCAGCAGCTCGGTCCTTTCTAGCGGGAGGGTCCTCGGCGAGCAGTACTTC. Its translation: CASSSVLSSGRVLGEQYF.